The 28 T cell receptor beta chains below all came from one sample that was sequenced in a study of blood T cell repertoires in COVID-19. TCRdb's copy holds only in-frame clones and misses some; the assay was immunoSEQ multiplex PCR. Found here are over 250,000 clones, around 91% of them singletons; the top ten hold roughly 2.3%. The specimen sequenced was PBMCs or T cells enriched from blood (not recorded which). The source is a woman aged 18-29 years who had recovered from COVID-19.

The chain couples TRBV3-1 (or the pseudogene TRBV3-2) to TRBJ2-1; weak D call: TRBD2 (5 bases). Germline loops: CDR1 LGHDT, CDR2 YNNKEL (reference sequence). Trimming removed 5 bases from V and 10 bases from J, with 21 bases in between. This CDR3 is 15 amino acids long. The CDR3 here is CASSTNAAGSAEQFF. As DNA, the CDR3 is TGTGCCAGCAGCACCAACGCTGCGGGTTCGGCAGAGCAGTTCTTC.

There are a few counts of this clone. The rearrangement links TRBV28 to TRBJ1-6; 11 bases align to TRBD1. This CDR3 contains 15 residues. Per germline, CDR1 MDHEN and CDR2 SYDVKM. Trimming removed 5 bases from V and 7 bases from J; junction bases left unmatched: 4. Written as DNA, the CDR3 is TGTGCCAGCAGTGCTCGGACAGGGGGCAATTCACCCCTCCACTTT. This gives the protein CASSARTGGNSPLHF.

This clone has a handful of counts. This CDR3 is CASSAGTLTDTQYF. CDR3 bases: TGCGCCAGCAGCGCCGGGACTCTCACAGATACGCAGTATTTT. The V gene is TRBV5-1, the J gene TRBJ2-3, with D perhaps matching TRBD2 (6 bases). The germline CDR1 and CDR2 sequences are SGHRS and YFSETQ. V was pared by 4 bases and J by 2 bases, with 11 bases between. The CDR3 consists of 14 residues.

The CDR3: CASSLTFQGAGYTF. CDR3 bases: TGTGCCAGCAGTTTAACGTTCCAGGGGGCGGGCTACACCTTC. This chain joins TRBV28 and TRBJ1-2, with 8 bases that match TRBD1. Germline V CDR1 and CDR2: MDHEN, SYDVKM. The trim removed 2 bases at V and 8 bases at J, leaving 7 bases unmatched. This CDR3 has 14 residues.

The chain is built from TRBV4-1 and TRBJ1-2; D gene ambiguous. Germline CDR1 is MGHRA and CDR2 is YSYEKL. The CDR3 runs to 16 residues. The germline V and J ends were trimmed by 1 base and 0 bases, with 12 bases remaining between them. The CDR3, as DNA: TGCGCCAGCAGCCAAGTCGGACGGACTCCTAACTATGGCTACACCTTC. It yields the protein CASSQVGRTPNYGYTF.

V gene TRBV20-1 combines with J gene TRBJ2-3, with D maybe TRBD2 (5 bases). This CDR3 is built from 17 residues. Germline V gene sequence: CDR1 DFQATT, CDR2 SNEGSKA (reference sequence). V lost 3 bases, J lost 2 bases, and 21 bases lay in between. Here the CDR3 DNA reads TGCAGTGCTAGTATTGGCAGTGCGGGCCCTATCACAGATACGCAGTATTTT. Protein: CSASIGSAGPITDTQYF.

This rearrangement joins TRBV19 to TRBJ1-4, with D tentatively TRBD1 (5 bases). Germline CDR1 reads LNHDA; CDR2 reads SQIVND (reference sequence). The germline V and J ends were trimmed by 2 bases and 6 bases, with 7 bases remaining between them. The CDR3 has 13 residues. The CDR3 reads CASSIQGDEKLFF. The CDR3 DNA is TGTGCCAGTAGTATACAGGGCGATGAAAAACTGTTTTTT.

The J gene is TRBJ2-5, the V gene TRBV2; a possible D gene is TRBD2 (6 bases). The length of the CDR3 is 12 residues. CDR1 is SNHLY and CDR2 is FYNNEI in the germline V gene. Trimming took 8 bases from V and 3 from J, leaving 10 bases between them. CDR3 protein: CASCGGKETQYF. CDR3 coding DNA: TGTGCCAGCTGTGGCGGGAAAGAGACCCAGTACTTC.

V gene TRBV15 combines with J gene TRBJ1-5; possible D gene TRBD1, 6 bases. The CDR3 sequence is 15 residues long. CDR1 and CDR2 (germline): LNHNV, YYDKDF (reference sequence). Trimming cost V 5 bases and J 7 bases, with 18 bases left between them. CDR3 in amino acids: CATSPLGRGGQPQHF. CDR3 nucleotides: TGTGCCACCAGCCCCCTAGGCAGGGGAGGGCAGCCCCAGCATTTT.

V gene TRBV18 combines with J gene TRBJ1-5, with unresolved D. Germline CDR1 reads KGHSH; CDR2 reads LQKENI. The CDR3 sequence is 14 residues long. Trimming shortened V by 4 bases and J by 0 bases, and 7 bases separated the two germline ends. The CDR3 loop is CASSLPYSNQPQHF. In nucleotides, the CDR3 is TGTGCCAGCTCACTACCGTATAGCAATCAGCCCCAGCATTTT.

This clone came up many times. The CDR3 DNA follows: TGTGCCAGCAGCCATCAGGGTCGGAGCAATCAGCCCCAGCATTTT. This translates into CASSHQGRSNQPQHF. The chain links TRBV3-1 (or the pseudogene TRBV3-2) to TRBJ1-5; the D gene is possibly TRBD1 (5 bases). Germline-derived CDR1 and CDR2 are LGHDT and YNNKEL (reference sequence). The V end was cut by 3 bases, the J end by 1 base, with 10 bases between. CDR3 size: 15 residues.

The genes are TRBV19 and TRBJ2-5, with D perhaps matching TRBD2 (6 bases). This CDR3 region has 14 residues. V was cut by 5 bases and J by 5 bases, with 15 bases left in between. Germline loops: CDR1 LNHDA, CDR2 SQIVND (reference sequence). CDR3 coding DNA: TGTGCCAGTAGTCCCCGCGCAGGGAGGGAGACCCAGTACTTC. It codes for CASSPRAGRETQYF.

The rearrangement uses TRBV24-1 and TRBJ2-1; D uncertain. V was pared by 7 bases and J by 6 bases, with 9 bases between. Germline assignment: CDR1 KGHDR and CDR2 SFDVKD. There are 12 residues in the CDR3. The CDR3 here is CATSSVSNEQFF. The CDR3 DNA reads TGTGCCACCAGCTCCGTCTCCAATGAGCAGTTCTTC.

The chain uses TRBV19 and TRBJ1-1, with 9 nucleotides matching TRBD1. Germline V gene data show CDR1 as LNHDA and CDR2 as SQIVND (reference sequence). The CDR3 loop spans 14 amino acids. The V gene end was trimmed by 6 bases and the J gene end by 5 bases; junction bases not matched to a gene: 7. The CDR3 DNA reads TGTGCCAGTAGCCTACAGGGGGCTGGGACTGAAGCTTTCTTT. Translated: CASSLQGAGTEAFF. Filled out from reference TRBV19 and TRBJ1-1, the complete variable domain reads DGGITQSPKYLFRKEGQNVTLSCEQNLNHDAMYWYRQDPGQGLRLIYYSQIVNDFQKGDIAEGYSVSREKKESFPLTVTSAQKNPTAFYLCASSLQGAGTEAFFGQGTRLTVV.

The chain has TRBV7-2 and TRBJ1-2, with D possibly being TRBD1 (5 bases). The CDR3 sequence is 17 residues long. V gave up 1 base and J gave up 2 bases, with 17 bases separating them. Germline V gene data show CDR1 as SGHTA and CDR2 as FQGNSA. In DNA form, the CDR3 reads TGTGCCAGCAGCTTAGGGTCTCGGGGGGGAGGCAACTATGGCTACACCTTC. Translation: CASSLGSRGGGNYGYTF.

Here the CDR3 reads CASSLVIWDRRYYGYTF. In DNA, the CDR3 is TGTGCCAGCAGCTTAGTGATTTGGGACAGACGCTACTATGGCTACACCTTC. This sequence joins TRBV7-8 and TRBJ1-2, with 7 bases that match TRBD1. CDR3 length: 17 residues. V lost 1 base and J lost 3; bases outside the gene matches: 11. Germline CDR1 SGHVS, CDR2 FQNEAQ.

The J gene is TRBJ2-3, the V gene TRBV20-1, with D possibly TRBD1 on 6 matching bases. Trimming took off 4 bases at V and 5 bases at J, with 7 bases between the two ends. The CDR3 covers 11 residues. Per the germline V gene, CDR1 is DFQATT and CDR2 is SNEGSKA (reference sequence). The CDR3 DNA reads TGCAGTGCTATACAGGGAGATACGCAGTATTTT. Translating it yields CSAIQGDTQYF.

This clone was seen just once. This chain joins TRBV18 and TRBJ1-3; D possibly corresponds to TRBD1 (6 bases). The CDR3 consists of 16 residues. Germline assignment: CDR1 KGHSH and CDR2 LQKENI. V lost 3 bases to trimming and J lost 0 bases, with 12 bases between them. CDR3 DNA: TGTGCCAGCTCACCCCTGACAGGCAGCTCTGGAAACACCATATATTTT. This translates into CASSPLTGSSGNTIYF.

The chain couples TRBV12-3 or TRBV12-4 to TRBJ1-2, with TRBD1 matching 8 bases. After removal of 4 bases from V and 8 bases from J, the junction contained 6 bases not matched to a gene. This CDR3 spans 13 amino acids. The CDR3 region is CASSWRTGQGYTF. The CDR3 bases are TGTGCCAGCAGTTGGAGGACAGGGCAAGGCTACACCTTC.

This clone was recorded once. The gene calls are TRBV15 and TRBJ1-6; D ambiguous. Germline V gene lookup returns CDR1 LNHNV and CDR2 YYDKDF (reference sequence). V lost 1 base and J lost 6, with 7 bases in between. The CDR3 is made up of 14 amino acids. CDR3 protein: CATSRAKINSPLHF. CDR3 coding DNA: TGTGCCACCAGCAGAGCTAAGATTAATTCACCCCTCCACTTT.

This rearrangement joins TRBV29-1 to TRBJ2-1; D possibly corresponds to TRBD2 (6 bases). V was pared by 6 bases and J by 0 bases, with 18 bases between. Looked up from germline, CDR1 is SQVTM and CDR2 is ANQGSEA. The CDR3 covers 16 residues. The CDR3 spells CSVDYGGGSSYNEQFF. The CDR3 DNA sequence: TGCAGCGTCGATTACGGGGGAGGTAGCTCCTACAATGAGCAGTTCTTC.

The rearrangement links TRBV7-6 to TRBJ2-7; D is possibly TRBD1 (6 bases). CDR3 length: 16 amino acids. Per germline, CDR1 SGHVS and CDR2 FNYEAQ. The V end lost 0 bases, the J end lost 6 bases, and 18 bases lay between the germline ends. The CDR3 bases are TGTGCCAGCAGCTTAGCGGGGGCAGGGACGCTCGGCGAGCAGTACTTC. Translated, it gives CASSLAGAGTLGEQYF.

CDR3 sequence (DNA): TGTGCCAGCAGTTCCTTAGCGGGGACCTACAATGAGCAGTTCTTC. It encodes CASSSLAGTYNEQFF. The chain employs TRBV27 and TRBJ2-1, with TRBD2 matching 8 bases. V was clipped by 4 bases and J by 2 bases; unmatched bases: 4. Germline V gene data show CDR1 as MNHEY and CDR2 as SMNVEV (reference sequence). The CDR3 runs 15 residues.

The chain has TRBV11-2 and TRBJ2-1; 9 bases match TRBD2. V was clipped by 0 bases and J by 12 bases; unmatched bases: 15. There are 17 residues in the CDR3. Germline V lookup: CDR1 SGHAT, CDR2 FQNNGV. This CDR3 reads CASSLEVLAGTSSVQFF. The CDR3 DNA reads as TGTGCCAGCAGCTTAGAGGTCCTAGCGGGAACTAGTTCGGTGCAGTTCTTC.

The CDR3 region is CASSAAGLSNQPQHF. DNA for the CDR3: TGTGCCAGCAGCGCCGCAGGGTTGAGCAATCAGCCCCAGCATTTT. The rearrangement joins TRBV9 to TRBJ1-5; possible D gene TRBD1, 5 bases. Germline lookup yields CDR1 SGDLS and CDR2 YYNGEE. Trimming took 3 bases from V and 1 from J, leaving 11 bases between them. The CDR3 covers 15 residues.

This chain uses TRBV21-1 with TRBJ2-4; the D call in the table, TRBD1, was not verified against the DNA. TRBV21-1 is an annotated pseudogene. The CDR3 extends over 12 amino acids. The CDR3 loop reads CASRLGGDIQYF. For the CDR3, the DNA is TGTGCCAGCAGACTAGGGGGAGACATTCAGTACTTC.

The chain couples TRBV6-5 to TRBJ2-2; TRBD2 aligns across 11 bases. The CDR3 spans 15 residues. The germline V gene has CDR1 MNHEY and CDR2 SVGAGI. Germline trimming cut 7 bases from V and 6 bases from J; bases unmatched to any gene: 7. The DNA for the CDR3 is TGTGCCAGCAAATTAGCGGGGGGGCTCGCCGGGGAGCTGTTTTTT. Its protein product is CASKLAGGLAGELFF.

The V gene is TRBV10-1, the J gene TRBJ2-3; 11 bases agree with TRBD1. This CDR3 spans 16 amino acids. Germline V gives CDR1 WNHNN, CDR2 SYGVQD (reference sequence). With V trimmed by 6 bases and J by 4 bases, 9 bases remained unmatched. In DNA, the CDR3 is TGCGCCAGCAGCGATCTACCGGGACAGGGGGCAGATACGCAGTATTTT. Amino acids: CASSDLPGQGADTQYF.